This T cell receptor beta chain is from a study of OX40 agonist ivuxolimab in advanced cancers. For the wider study: The costimulatory receptor OX40 (CD134) was targeted by ivuxolimab, a fully human IgG2 agonistic monoclonal antibody. Intravenous ivuxolimab was administered to patients every 2 weeks at six dose levels: 0.01, 0.1, 0.3, 1.5, 3 and 10 mg/kg. Of the approximately 50 dose-escalation patients, hepatocellular carcinoma was present in around 20, melanoma in approximately 15, renal cell carcinoma in 9 and head and neck cancer in 9. The dose-escalation cohort was about 86% male with a mean age of about 60 years, ranging from about 23 to 85. Patients were allowed to have had prior anti-PD-1, anti-PD-L1 or anti-CTLA-4 therapy, and 30% to 40% of the dose-escalation patients had previously received checkpoint inhibitors. Partial responses were achieved by three dose-escalation patients, of whom one had hepatocellular carcinoma and two had cutaneous melanoma. Peripheral TCRbeta sequencing aimed to test whether ivuxolimab altered TCR sequence diversity and caused clonal T-cell expansion. The paper covers the monotherapy dose-escalation part of the phase I ivuxolimab trial, which included N ≈ 57 patients. Here is what the overall study found, with its caveats: The antigen specificity of the clonally expanded peripheral T cells was not determined. In the 0.1-3.0 mg/kg groups, partial responders had among the lowest normalized peripheral clonal expansion, particularly in CD8+ T cells. Low levels of normalized T-cell clonal expansion were also shown by some nonresponding patients. At doses of 0.1 to 3.0 mg/kg, clonal expansion of both CD4+ and CD8+ T cells in blood was seen between baseline and week 6. After ivuxolimab, more expanded clones were found on average in CD8+ T cells than in CD4+ T cells.

The trial excluded patients who had a history of autoimmune disease or were on systemic immunosuppression. Peripheral blood for TCR sequencing was drawn from every dose cohort at baseline, at cycle 4 day 1 and at cycle 7 day 1. Samples were obtained from an open-label, multicenter, first-in-human phase I dose-escalation trial of ivuxolimab. The trial enrolled adults with locally advanced or metastatic head and neck squamous cell, hepatocellular, melanoma or renal cell carcinoma. Before TCR sequencing, CD4+ T cells and CD8+ T cells from peripheral blood were sorted into separate populations. In regard to this clone: Its binding antigen is unknown. Base qualities are missing; no much larger clone stands one base away.

Looking up the germline V gene yields CDR1 MNHEY and CDR2 SVGAGI. The CDR3 spans 14 residues, from the cysteine through the phenylalanine. The read is trimmed to its CDR3 DNA, 42 bases read in frame from base 1. V is shortened by 4 bases, J by 4 bases, and the region joining them spans 10 bases. Genomic DNA was extracted from sorted cells for sequencing of the TCRbeta CDR3 region. The immunoSEQ Assay was used to sequence the TCRbeta CDR3 regions. Drawn from immuneACCESS, this table holds only the in-frame rearrangements with V and J called that TCRdb kept. Clones are partly lost; checked studies trace under half to an unresolved V gene and leave the rest unexplained. A total of approximately 61,000 clones appear in this sample, 80% of them only once. 0.95% to 1.5% of the sample rests with the top ten.

Source: CD4+ or CD8+ T cells sorted from blood, taken in a trial of the OX40 agonist ivuxolimab. The sequence was obtained from an adult with an advanced solid tumor such as melanoma, head and neck, liver or kidney cancer. The chain couples TRBV6-5 to TRBJ1-4; the D gene cannot be named for sure. The nucleotides read TGTGCCAGCAGTTTTCAGGAGATTAATGAAAAACTGTTTTTT. Its translation is CASSFQEINEKLFF.